This T cell receptor (beta chain) was obtained from a study of T cells in localized non-small cell lung cancer. The study, taken as a whole, reports: Uninvolved nearby lung showed the greatest T cell clonality, exceeding that found in tumor.

For this clone: Antigen unknown.

Generated by immunoSEQ multiplex PCR, the TCRdb table keeps only in-frame clones and is missing some. The sample includes roughly 1,800 clones, 25% to 30% of them seen just once. Investigators took adjacent lung free of atypia at least 2 cm from the tumor margin. The source is a female donor aged 60 or older with stage I lung adenocarcinoma. Material: normal lung tissue next to the tumor, obtained before any cancer treatment.

For the CDR3, the DNA is TGTGCCAGCAGCCATGGGGGCGACAATGAAAAACTGTTTTTT. This gives the protein CASSHGGDNEKLFF. The rearrangement uses TRBV9 and TRBJ1-4, with a weak D call TRBD1 (6 bases). The length of the CDR3 is 14 residues. Germline CDR1 and CDR2: SGDLS and YYNGEE. V lost 4 bases and J 5 bases, leaving 12 bases between the germline ends.